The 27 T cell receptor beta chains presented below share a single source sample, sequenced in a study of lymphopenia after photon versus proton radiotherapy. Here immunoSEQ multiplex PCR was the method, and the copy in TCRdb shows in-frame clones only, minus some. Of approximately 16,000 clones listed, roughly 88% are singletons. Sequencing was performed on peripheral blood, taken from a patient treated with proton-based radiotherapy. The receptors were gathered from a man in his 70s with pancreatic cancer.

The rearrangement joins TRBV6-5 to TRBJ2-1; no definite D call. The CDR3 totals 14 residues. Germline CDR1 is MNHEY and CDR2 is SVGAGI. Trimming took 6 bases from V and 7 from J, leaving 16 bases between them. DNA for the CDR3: TGTGCCAGCAGATCGAGCAGTTTAGGGAATGAGCAGTTCTTC. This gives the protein CASRSSSLGNEQFF.

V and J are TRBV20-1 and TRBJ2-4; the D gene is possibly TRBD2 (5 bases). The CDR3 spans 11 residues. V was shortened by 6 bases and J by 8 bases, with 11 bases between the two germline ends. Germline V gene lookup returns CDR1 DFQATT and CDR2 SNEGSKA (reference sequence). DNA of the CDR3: TGCAGTGCCGGGGAGATCGACATTCAGTACTTC. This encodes CSAGEIDIQYF.

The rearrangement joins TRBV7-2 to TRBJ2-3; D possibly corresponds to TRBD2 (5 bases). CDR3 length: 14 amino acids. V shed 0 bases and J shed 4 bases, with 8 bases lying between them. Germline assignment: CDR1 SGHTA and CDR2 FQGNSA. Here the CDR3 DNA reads TGTGCCAGCAGCTTAGCGACTATTTCAGATACGCAGTATTTT. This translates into CASSLATISDTQYF.

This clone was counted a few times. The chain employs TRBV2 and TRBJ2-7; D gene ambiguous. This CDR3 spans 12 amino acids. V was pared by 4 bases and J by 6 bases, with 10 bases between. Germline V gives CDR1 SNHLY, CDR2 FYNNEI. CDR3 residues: CASSAKDSEQYF. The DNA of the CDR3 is TGTGCCAGCAGTGCAAAAGACTCCGAGCAGTACTTC.

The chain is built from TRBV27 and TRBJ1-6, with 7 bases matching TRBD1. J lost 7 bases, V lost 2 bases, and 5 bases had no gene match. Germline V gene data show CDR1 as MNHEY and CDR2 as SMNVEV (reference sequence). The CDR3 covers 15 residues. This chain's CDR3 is CASSLTGRGNSPLHF. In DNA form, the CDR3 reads TGTGCCAGCAGTTTAACAGGCAGGGGGAATTCACCCCTCCACTTT.

The CDR3 nucleotides read TGTGCCAGCATAGGTGATAGCTCCTACAATGAGCAGTTCTTC. As protein: CASIGDSSYNEQFF. The chain links TRBV2 to TRBJ2-1, with D uncertain. The length of the CDR3 is 14 residues. Trimming took off 7 bases at V and 0 bases at J, with 10 bases between the two ends. Germline V CDR1 and CDR2: SNHLY, FYNNEI.

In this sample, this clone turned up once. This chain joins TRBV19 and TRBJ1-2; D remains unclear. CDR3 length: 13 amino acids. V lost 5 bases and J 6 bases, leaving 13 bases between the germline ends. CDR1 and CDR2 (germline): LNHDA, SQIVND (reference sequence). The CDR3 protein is CASSLSRRNGYTF. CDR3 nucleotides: TGTGCCAGTAGTCTCTCCAGGCGGAATGGCTACACCTTC.

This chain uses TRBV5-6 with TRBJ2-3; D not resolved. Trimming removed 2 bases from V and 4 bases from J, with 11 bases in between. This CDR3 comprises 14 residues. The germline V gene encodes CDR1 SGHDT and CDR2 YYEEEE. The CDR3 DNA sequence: TGTGCCAGCAGCTTTGGAGCATCGTCAGATACGCAGTATTTT. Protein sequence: CASSFGASSDTQYF. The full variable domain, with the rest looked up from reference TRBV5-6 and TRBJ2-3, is DAGVTQSPTHLIKTRGQQVTLRCSPKSGHDTVSWYQQALGQGPQFIFQYYEEEERQRGNFPDRFSGHQFPNYSSELNVNALLLGDSALYLCASSFGASSDTQYFGPGTRLTVL.

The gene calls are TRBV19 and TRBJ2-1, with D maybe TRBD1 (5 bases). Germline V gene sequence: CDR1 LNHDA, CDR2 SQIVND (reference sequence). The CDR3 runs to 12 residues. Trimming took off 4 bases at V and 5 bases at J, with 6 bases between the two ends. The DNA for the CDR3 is TGTGCCAGTAGTACAGGGCACAATGAGCAGTTCTTC. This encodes CASSTGHNEQFF. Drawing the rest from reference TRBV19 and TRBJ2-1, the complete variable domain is DGGITQSPKYLFRKEGQNVTLSCEQNLNHDAMYWYRQDPGQGLRLIYYSQIVNDFQKGDIAEGYSVSREKKESFPLTVTSAQKNPTAFYLCASSTGHNEQFFGPGTRLTVL.

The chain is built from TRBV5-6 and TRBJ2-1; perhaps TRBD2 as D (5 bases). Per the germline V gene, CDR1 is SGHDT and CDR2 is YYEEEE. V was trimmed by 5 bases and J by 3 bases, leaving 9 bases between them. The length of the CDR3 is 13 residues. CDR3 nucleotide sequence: TGTGCCAGCAGTAACCGGGACTACAATGAGCAGTTCTTC. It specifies CASSNRDYNEQFF.

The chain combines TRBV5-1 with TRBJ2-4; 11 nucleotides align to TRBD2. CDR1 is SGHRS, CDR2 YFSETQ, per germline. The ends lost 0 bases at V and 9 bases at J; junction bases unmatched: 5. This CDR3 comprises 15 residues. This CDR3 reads CASSLVSGREGIQYF. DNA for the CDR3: TGCGCCAGCAGCTTGGTTAGCGGGAGGGAGGGCATTCAGTACTTC.

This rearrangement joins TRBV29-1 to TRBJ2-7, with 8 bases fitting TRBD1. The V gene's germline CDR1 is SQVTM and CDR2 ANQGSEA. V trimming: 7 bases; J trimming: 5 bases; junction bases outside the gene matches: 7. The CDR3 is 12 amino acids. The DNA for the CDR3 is TGCAGCGCCAAAGGCAGGGGGCACGAGCAGTACTTC. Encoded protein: CSAKGRGHEQYF.

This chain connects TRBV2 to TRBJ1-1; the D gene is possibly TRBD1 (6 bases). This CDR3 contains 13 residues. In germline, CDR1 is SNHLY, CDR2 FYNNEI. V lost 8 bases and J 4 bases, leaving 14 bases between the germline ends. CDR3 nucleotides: TGTGCCAGCGTACGAAGGGGGAGCACTGAAGCTTTCTTT. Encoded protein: CASVRRGSTEAFF.

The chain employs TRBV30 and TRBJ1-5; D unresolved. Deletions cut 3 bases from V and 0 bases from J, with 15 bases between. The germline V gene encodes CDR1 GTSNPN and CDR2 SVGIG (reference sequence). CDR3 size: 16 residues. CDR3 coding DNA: TGTGCCTGGAGCCTAACGGGGAGGGATAGCAATCAGCCCCAGCATTTT. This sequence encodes CAWSLTGRDSNQPQHF.

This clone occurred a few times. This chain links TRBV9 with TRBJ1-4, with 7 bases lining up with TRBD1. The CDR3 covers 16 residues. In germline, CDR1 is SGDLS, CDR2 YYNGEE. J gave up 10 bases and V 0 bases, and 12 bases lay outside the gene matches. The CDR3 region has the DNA TGTGCCAGCAGCGTAGGACAGGGCGCGAGGGATGGAAAACTGTTTTTT. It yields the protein CASSVGQGARDGKLFF.

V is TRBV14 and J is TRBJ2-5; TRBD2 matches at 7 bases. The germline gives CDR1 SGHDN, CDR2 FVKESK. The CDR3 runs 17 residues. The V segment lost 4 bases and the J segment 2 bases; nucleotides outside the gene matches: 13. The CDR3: CASSPGRLADLQETQYF. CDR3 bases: TGTGCCAGCAGCCCCGGGCGTCTAGCGGACCTACAAGAGACCCAGTACTTC.

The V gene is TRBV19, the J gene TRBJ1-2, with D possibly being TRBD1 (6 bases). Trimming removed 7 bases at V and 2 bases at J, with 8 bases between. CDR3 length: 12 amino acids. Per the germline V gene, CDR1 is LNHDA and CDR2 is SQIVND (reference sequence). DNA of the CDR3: TGTGCCAGTACTGACAGGAACTATGGCTACACCTTC. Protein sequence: CASTDRNYGYTF.

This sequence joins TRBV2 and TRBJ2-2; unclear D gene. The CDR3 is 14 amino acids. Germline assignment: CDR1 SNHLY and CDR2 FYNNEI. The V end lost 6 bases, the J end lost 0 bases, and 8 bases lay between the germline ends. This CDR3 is CASRRNANTGELFF. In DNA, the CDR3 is TGTGCCAGCAGGCGGAACGCGAACACCGGGGAGCTGTTTTTT.

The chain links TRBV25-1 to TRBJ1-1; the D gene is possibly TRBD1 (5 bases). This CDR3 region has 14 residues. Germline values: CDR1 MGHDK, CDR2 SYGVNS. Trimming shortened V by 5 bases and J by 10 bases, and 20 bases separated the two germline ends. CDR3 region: CASSFGASAYAAFF. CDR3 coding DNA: TGTGCCAGCAGTTTCGGGGCCAGCGCATATGCAGCTTTCTTT.

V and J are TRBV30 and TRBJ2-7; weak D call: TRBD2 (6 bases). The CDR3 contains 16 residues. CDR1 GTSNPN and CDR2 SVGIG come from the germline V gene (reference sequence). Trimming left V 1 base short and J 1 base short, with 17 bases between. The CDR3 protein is CAWSGTGTRGSYEQYF. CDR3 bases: TGTGCCTGGAGTGGAACCGGGACCCGGGGGTCCTACGAGCAGTACTTC.

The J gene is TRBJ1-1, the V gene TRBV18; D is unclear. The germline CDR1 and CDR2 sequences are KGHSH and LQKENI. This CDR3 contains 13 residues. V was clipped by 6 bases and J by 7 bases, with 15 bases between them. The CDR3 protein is CASSPDTEREAFF. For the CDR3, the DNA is TGTGCCAGCTCCCCAGACACAGAGCGTGAAGCTTTCTTT.

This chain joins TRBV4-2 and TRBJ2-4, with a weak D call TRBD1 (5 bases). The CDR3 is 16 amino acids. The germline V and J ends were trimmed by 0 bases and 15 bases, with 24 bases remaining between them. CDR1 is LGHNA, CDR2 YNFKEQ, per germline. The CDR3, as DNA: TGTGCCAGCAGCCAAGAGGGTGGGGCCCCACAATTGGCACGGTACTTC. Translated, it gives CASSQEGGAPQLARYF.

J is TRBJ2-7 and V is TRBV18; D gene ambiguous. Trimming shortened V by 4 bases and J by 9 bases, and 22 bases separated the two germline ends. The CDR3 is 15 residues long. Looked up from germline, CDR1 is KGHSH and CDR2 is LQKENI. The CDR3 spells CASSLGPQIGVGQYF. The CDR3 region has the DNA TGTGCCAGCTCACTAGGGCCCCAGATTGGGGTGGGGCAGTACTTC.

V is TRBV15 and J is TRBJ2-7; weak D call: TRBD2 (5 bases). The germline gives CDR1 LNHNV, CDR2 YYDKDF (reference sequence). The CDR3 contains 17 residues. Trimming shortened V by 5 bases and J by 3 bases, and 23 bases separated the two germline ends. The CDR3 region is CATSRAREPPLGYEQYF. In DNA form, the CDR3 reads TGTGCCACCAGCCGTGCTCGGGAACCCCCTTTGGGCTACGAGCAGTACTTC.

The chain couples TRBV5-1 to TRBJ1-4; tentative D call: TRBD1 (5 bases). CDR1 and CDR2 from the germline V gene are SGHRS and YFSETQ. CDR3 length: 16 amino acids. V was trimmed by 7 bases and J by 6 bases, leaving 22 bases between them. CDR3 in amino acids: CASRIQLGRPDEKLFF. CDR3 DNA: TGCGCCAGCCGTATCCAGCTGGGGCGTCCGGATGAAAAACTGTTTTTT.

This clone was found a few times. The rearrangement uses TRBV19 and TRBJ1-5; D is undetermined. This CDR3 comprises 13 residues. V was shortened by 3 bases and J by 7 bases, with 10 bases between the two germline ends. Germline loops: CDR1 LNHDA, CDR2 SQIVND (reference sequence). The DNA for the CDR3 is TGTGCCAGTAGTATTTCGGGTAGGCAGCCCCAGCATTTT. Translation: CASSISGRQPQHF.

CDR3 nucleotides: TGTGCCTGGAGTGGGGGACTAGCGCTCTCCTACGAGCAGTACTTC. Protein product: CAWSGGLALSYEQYF. The chain joins TRBV30 to TRBJ2-7; TRBD2 matches 10 bases. The ends lost 1 base at V and 0 bases at J; junction bases unmatched: 3. Germline lookup yields CDR1 GTSNPN and CDR2 SVGIG (reference sequence). This CDR3 has 15 amino acids.